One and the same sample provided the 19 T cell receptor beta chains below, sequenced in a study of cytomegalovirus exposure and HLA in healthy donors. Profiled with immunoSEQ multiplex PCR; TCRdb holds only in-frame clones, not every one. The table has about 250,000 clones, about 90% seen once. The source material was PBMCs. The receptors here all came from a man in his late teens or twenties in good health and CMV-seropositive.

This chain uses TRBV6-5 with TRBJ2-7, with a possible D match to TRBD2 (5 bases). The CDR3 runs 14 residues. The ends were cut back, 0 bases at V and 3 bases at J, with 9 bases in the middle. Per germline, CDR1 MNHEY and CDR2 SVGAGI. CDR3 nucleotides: TGTGCCAGCAGTTACTCGAGTAGCGTCTACGAGCAGTACTTC. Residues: CASSYSSSVYEQYF.

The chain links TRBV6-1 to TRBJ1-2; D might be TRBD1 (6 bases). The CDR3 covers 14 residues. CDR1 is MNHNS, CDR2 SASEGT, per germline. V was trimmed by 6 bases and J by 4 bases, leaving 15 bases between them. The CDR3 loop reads CASSQRDTLYGYTF. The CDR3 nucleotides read TGTGCCAGCAGCCAGCGGGACACACTCTATGGCTACACCTTC.

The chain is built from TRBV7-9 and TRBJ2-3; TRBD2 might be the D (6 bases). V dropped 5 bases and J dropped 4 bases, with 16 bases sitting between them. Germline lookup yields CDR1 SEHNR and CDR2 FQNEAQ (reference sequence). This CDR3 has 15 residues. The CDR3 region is CASSKTSSSSDTQYF. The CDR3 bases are TGTGCCAGCAGCAAGACTAGTTCGAGCTCAGATACGCAGTATTTT.

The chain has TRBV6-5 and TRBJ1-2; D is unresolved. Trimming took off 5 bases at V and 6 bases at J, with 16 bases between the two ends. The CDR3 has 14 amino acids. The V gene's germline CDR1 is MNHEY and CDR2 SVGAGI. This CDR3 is CASSQLGRSNGYTF. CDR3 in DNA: TGTGCCAGCAGTCAGCTGGGTAGGTCAAATGGCTACACCTTC.

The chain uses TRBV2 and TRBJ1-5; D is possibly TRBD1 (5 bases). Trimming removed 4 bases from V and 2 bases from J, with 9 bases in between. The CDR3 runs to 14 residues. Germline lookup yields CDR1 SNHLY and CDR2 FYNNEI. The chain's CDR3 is CASSAAGGNQPQHF. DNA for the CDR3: TGTGCCAGCAGTGCTGCGGGGGGCAATCAGCCCCAGCATTTT.

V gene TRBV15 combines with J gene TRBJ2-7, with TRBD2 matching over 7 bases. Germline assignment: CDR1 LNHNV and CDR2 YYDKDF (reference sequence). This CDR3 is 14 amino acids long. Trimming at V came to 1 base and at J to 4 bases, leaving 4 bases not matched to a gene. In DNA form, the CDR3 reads TGTGCCACCAGCAGAGGGGCGGGAGCGTACGAGCAGTACTTC. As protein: CATSRGAGAYEQYF.

The DNA for the CDR3 is TGTGCCAGCAGGCCTAGGACAGGGGCCGGGGAGCTGTTTTTT. Amino acids: CASRPRTGAGELFF. V gene TRBV6-5 combines with J gene TRBJ2-2, with 9 bases lining up with TRBD1. V lost 6 bases and J lost 6; bases outside the gene matches: 5. This CDR3 spans 14 amino acids. From germline, CDR1 is MNHEY and CDR2 SVGAGI.

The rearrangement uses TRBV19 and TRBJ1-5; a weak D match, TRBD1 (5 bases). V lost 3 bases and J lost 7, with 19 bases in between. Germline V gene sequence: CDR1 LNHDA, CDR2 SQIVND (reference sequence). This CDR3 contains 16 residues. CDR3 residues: CASSIPAGAGIQPQHF. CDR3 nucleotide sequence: TGTGCCAGTAGTATTCCCGCCGGGGCAGGGATCCAGCCCCAGCATTTT.

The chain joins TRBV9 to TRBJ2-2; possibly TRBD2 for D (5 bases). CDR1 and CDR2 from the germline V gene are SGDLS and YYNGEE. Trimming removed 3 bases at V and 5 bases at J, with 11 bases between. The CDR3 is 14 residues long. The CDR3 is CASSAPEVTGELFF. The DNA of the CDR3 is TGTGCCAGCAGCGCCCCGGAGGTGACCGGGGAGCTGTTTTTT.

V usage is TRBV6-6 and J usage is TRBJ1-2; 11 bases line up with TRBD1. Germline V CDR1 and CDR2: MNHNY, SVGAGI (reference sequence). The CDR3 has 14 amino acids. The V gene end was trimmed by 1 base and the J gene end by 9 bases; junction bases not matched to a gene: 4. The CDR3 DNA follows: TGTGCCAGCAGTTACTTGGGACAGGGGGATCGCTACACCTTC. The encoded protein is CASSYLGQGDRYTF.

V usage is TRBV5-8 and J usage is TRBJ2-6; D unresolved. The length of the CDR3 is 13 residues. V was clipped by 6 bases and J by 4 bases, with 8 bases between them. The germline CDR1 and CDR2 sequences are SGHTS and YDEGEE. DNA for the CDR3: TGTGCCAGCATCCTTCCAGGGGCCAACGTCCTGACTTTC. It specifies CASILPGANVLTF. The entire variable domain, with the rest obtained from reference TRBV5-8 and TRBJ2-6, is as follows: EAGVTQSPTHLIKTRGQQATLRCSPISGHTSVYWYQQALGLGLQFLLWYDEGEERNRGNFPPRFSGRQFPNYSSELNVNALELEDSALYLCASILPGANVLTFGAGSRLTVL.

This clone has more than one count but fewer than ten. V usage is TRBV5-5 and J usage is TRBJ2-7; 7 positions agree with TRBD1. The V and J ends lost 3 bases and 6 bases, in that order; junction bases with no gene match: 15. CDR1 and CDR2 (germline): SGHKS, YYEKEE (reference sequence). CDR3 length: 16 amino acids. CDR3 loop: CASSWWMLETGSEQYF. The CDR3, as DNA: TGTGCCAGCAGCTGGTGGATGCTAGAGACAGGGTCCGAGCAGTACTTC. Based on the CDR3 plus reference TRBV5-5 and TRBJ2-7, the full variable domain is DAGVTQSPTHLIKTRGQQVTLRCSPISGHKSVSWYQQVLGQGPQFIFQYYEKEERGRGNFPDRFSARQFPNYSSELNVNALLLGDSALYLCASSWWMLETGSEQYFGPGTRLTVT.

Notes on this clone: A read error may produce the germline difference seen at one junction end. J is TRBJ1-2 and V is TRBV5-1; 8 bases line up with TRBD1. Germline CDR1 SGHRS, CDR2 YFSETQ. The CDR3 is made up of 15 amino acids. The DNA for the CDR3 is TGCGCCAGCACCTTGATGCAGGGGGCGAGCTATGGCTACACCTTC. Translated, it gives CASTLMQGASYGYTF.

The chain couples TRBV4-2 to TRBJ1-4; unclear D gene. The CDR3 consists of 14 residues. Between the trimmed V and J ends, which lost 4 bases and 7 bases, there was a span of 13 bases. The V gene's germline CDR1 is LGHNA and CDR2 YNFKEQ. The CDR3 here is CASSPALRGEKLFF. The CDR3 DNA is TGTGCCAGCAGCCCCGCCCTGCGGGGTGAAAAACTGTTTTTT.

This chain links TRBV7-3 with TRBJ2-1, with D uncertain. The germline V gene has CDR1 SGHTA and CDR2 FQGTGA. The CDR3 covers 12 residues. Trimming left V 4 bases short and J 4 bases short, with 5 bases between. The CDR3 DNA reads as TGTGCCAGCAGCTCACCTTACAATGAGCAGTTCTTC. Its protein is CASSSPYNEQFF.

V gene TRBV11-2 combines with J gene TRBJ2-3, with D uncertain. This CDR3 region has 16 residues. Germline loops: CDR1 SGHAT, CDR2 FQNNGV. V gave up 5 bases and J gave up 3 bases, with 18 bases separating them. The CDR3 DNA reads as TGTGCCAGCAGCCCACCCCTCCTCACTGAAACAGATACGCAGTATTTT. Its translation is CASSPPLLTETDTQYF.

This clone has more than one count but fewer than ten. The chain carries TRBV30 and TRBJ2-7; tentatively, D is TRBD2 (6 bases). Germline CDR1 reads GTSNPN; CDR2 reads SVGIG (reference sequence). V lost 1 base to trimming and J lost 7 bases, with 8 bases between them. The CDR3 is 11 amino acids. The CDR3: CAWSDGGEQYF. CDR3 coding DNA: TGTGCCTGGAGTGACGGAGGGGAGCAGTACTTC.

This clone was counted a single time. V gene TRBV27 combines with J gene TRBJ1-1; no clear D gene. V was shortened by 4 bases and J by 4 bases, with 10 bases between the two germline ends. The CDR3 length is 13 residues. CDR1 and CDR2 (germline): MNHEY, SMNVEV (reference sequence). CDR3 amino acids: CASSSTSSTEAFF. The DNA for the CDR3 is TGTGCCAGCAGTTCCACCAGTAGCACTGAAGCTTTCTTT.

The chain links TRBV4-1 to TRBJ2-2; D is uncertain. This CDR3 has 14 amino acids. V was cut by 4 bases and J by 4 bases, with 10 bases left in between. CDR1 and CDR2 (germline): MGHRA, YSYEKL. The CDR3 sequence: CASSPYALTGELFF. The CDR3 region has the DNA TGCGCCAGCAGCCCCTACGCCCTCACCGGGGAGCTGTTTTTT.